Below, one T cell receptor beta chain is given with its context. What it recognizes is unknown. Sequence at one end of the junction differs from germline and may be a read error. The source of the sample is a study of shared clonotypes between healthy human individuals. General study findings and limits: Among donors, clonotype sharing was expected to be affected by sequencing depth.

Germline V gene sequence: CDR1 ENHRY, CDR2 SYGVKD. The CDR3 has 13 residues. Once extracted for a subset, genomic DNA was divided evenly among several immunoSEQ plates. Measured with immunoSEQ multiplex PCR; TCRdb has only the in-frame clones, and not every one. The sample shows roughly 2,000,000 clones, about 95% of them seen only once. Naivety among CD8 cells was defined by CD45RO negativity and positive CCR7 selection, thereby excluding terminally differentiated effector memory CD45RA+ cells. The sequenced sample was naive CD8+ T cells sorted from blood. The chain couples TRBV10-3 to TRBJ1-2; D perhaps matches TRBD1 (5 bases). The sequence was obtained from a man aged 18 to 29 in good health. CDR3 residues: CAISESRGHWAKF. In DNA form, the CDR3 reads TGTGCCATCAGTGAGTCAAGGGGCCATTGGGCCAAATTC.